The rows below give T cell receptor beta chains drawn from one sample of a study of beta chain features in type 1 diabetes. Clones were sequenced by immunoSEQ multiplex PCR, and TCRdb holds only the in-frame ones, with some missing. The table records some 270,000 clones, roughly 8% of them present only once. The sequenced sample was central memory CD4+ T cells from blood. These receptor sequences come from a woman between 18 and 30 years old in good health. The CDR3 runs from the conserved cysteine through the conserved F or W.

CASSYEGGAPYTF | TRBJ1-2 | TRBV6-5
CASSWGTSGTIYEQYF | TRBJ2-7 | TRBV7-2
CASSLAGMSPYEQYF | TRBJ2-7 | TRBV7-2
CASSFYDTQYF | TRBJ2-3 | TRBV11-3
CASRPGQGTNTEAFF | TRBJ1-1 | TRBV5-1
CASMSRANTEAFF | TRBJ1-1 | TRBV5-4
CASSPRDRSPLHF | TRBJ1-6 | TRBV5-5
CASRRLAGNQETQYF | TRBJ2-5 | TRBV5-4
CASSSASGTEIYGYTF | TRBJ1-2 | TRBV5-1
CASSFGRSYEQYF | TRBJ2-7 | TRBV7-7
CASSLAGSSGNTIYF | TRBJ1-3 | TRBV5-4
CASTPGLGHEKLFF | TRBJ1-4 | TRBV2
CASSLGRGNTEAFF | TRBJ1-1 | TRBV7-8
CASSRRQGGKLYNEQFF | TRBJ2-1 | TRBV11-1
CASSLRGPRDRYQETQYF | TRBJ2-5 | TRBV11-3
CASTLLPRANNSPLHF | TRBJ1-6 | TRBV5-6
CASSYSPGLAAYEQYF | TRBJ2-7 | TRBV6-5
CASSGGVLVAEAFF | TRBJ1-1 | TRBV7-9
CASSPTSGSYNEQFF | TRBJ2-1 | TRBV7-3
CSVVAGGHYEQYF | TRBJ2-7 | TRBV29-1
CASDSGVSYNEQFF | TRBJ2-1 | TRBV6-6
CASSAPGQLLSGANVLTF | TRBJ2-6 | TRBV11-2
CASSSGRINEKLFF | TRBJ1-4 | TRBV28
CASSPQYGNDEQFF | TRBJ2-1 | TRBV18
CASSINVLYGYTF | TRBJ1-2 | TRBV19
CASMSEGETQYF | TRBJ2-5 | TRBV2
CAISDFSPQYF | TRBJ2-5 | TRBV6-5
CASSPIAQMADTQYF | TRBJ2-3 | TRBV7-6
CSVWRDEKLFF | TRBJ1-4 | TRBV29-1
CASSVDPNTDQPQHF | TRBJ1-5 | TRBV9
CASSYPQGARTDTQYF | TRBJ2-3 | TRBV6-6
CASQPQLAGGTDTQYF | TRBJ2-3 | TRBV4-2
CASGDYEQYF | . | TRBV2
CASSRPGREETQYF | TRBJ2-5 | TRBV28
CASSLRQVEYF | TRBJ2-7 | TRBV28
CASSLHPGVINTEAFF | TRBJ1-1 | TRBV27
CASSSGRGYGYTF | TRBJ1-2 | TRBV5-6
CASSFGGRTEAFF | TRBJ1-1 | TRBV7-9
CASLPSPGGGSYEQYF | TRBJ2-7 | TRBV2
CASSLLSFSGLGTQYF | TRBJ2-5 | TRBV28
CASSGGGTGRSTEAFF | TRBJ1-1 | TRBV5-4
CASSLYAGMQFF | TRBJ2-1 | TRBV7-8
CASSPSVADTQYF | TRBJ2-3 | TRBV25-1
CATSRGSPPLHF | TRBJ1-6 | TRBV15
CASSSTGTGHYEQYF | TRBJ2-7 | TRBV19
CASRPHEAFF | TRBJ1-1 | TRBV7-2
CASSLWEWETQYF | TRBJ2-5 | TRBV7-2
CSASGEGKGEAFF | TRBJ1-1 | TRBV29-1
CASSFTGTLYNEQFF | TRBJ2-1 | TRBV11-2
CASSLLYTGETQYF | TRBJ2-5 | TRBV5-8
CASRPNSQETQYF | TRBJ2-5 | TRBV5-4
CSVSGLAGRTDTQYF | TRBJ2-3 | TRBV29-1
CASSPSGLAYNEQFF | TRBJ2-1 | TRBV7-2
CASSRAYEQFF | TRBJ2-1 | TRBV5-1
CAWSLTGGTDTQYF | TRBJ2-3 | TRBV30
CASSLRGGGGAPTDTQYF | TRBJ2-3 | TRBV7-2
CASSFSHRNAYGYTF | TRBJ1-2 | TRBV28
CASSPQSSYEQYF | TRBJ2-7 | TRBV9
CASGDTGWAETQYF | TRBJ2-5 | TRBV7-2
CASSLTLSSYNEQFF | TRBJ2-1 | TRBV7-2